The clone carrying this T cell receptor (beta chain) was found a few times. The TCR library protocol attached unique molecular identifiers to the individual cDNA molecules. TCRdb analysed the 5' RACE reads with MiXCR anew, one entry per CDR3 protein. The repertoire holds fewer than 60,000 distinct CDR3 sequences, with less than 9.5% as singletons. This record comes from a study of early T cells in non-severe SARS-CoV-2 infection. From germline, CDR1 is SNHLY and CDR2 FYNNEI. Germline trimming cut 3 bases from V and 6 bases from J; bases unmatched to any gene: 12. This CDR3 has 16 amino acids. The TCR was taken from an adult who was a healthcare worker with PCR-confirmed SARS-CoV-2 infection or an uninfected control (not recorded which). The sample comprised whole blood. The V and J genes are TRBV2 and TRBJ2-3, with TRBD2 matching over 7 bases. The chain's CDR3 is CASSERLARNGDTQYF. The CDR3, as DNA: TGTGCCAGCAGTGAGCGACTAGCCCGGAATGGGGATACGCAGTATTTT.